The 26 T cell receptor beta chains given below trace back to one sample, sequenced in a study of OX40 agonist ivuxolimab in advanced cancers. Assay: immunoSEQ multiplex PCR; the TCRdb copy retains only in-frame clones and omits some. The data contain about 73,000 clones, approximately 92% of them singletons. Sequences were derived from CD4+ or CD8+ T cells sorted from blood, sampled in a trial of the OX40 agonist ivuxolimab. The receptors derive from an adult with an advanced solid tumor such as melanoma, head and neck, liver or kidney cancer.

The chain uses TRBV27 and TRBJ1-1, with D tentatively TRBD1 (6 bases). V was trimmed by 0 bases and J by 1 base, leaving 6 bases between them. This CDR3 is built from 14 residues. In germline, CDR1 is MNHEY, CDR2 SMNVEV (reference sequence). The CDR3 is CASSLSTGNTEAFF. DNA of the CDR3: TGTGCCAGCAGTTTATCGACAGGGAACACTGAAGCTTTCTTT.

In nucleotides, the CDR3 is TGTGCCAGCAGTTTGGGGAGCTCCTACAATGAGCAGTTCTTC. Translation: CASSLGSSYNEQFF. V usage is TRBV28 and J usage is TRBJ2-1; TRBD2 is a possible D gene (5 bases). The CDR3 is 14 residues long. The V end was cut by 3 bases, the J end by 0 bases, with 6 bases between. Germline V CDR1 and CDR2: MDHEN, SYDVKM.

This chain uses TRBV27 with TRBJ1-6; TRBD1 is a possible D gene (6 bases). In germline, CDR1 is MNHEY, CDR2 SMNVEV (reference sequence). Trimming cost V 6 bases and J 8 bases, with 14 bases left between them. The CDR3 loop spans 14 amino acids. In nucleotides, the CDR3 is TGTGCCAGCAGGGCTAGACAGGACCATTCACCCCTCCACTTT. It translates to CASRARQDHSPLHF.

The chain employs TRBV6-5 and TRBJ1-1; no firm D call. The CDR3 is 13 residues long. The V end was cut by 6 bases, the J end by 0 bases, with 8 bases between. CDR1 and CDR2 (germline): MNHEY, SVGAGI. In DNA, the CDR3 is TGTGCCAGCAGGACAAGCATGAACACTGAAGCTTTCTTT. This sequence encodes CASRTSMNTEAFF.

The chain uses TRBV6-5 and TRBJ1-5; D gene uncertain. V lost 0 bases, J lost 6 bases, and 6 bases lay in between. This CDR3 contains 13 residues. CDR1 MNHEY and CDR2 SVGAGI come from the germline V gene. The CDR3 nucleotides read TGTGCCAGCAGTTACTCGGATGGTCAGCCCCAGCATTTT. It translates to CASSYSDGQPQHF.

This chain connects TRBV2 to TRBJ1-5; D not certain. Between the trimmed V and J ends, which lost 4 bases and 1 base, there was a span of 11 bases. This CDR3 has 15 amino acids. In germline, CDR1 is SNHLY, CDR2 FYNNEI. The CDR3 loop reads CASSVLGVSNQPQHF. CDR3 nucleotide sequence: TGTGCCAGCAGTGTTCTCGGGGTAAGCAATCAGCCCCAGCATTTT.

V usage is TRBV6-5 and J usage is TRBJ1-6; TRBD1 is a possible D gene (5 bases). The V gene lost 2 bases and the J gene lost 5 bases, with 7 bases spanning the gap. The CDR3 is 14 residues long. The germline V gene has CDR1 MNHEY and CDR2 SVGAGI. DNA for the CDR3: TGTGCCAGCAGTTACGGGACGGATAATTCACCCCTCCACTTT. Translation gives CASSYGTDNSPLHF.

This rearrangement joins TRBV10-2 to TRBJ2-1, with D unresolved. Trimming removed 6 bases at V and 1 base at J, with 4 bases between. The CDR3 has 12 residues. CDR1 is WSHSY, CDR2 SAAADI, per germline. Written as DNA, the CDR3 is TGCGCCAGCAGCGGGTCCTACAATGAGCAGTTCTTC. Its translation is CASSGSYNEQFF.

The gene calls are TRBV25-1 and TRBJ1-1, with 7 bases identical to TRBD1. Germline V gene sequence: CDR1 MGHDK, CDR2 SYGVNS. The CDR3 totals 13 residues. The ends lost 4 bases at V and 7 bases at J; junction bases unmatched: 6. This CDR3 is CASSGNRGREAFF. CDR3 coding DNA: TGTGCCAGCAGTGGGAACAGGGGCCGTGAAGCTTTCTTT. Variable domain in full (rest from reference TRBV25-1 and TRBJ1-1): EADIYQTPRYLVIGTGKKITLECSQTMGHDKMYWYQQDPGMELHLIHYSYGVNSTEKGDLSSESTVSRIRTEHFPLTLESARPSHTSQYLCASSGNRGREAFFGQGTRLTVV.

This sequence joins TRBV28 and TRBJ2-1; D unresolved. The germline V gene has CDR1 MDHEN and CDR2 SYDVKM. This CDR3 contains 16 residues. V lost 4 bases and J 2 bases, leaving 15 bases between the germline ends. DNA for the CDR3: TGTGCCAGCAGTTCAGACGGGTTAGCTCCCTACAATGAGCAGTTCTTC. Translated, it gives CASSSDGLAPYNEQFF.

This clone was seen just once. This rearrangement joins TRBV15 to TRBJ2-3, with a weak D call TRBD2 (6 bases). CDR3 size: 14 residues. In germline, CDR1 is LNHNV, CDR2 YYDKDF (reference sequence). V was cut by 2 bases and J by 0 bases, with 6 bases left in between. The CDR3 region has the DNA TGTGCCACCAGCAGACTAGCGAGCACAGATACGCAGTATTTT. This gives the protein CATSRLASTDTQYF.

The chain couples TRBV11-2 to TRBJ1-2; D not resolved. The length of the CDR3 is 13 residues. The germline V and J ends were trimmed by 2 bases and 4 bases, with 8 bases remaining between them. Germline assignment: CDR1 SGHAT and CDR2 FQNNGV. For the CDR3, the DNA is TGTGCCAGCAGCTTACGCCAGACCTATGGCTACACCTTC. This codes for CASSLRQTYGYTF.

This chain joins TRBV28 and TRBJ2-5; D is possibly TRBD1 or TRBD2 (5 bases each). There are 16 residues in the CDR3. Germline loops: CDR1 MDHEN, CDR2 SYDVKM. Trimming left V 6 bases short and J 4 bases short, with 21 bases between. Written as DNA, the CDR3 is TGTGCCAGCAGCCAGCCCCCGGGCCTTGGGGGAGAGACCCAGTACTTC. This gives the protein CASSQPPGLGGETQYF.

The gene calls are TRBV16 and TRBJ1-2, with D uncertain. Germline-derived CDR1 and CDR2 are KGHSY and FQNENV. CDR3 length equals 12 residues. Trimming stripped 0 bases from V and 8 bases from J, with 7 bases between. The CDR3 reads CASSQSPGGYTF. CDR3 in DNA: TGTGCCAGCAGCCAATCTCCGGGCGGCTACACCTTC.

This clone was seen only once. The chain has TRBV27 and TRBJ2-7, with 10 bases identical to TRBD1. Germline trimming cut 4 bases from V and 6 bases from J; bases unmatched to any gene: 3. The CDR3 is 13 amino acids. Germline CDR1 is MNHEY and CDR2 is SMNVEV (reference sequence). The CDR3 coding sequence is TGTGCCAGCAGTTGGACAGGGGGGGCCGAGCAGTACTTC. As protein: CASSWTGGAEQYF.

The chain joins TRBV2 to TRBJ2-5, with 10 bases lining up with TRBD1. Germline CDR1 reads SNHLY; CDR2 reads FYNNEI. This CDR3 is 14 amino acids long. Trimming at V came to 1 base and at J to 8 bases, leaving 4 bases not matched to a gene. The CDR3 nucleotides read TGTGCCAGCAGTGAAGGGGGGACAGGGGTCACCCAGTACTTC. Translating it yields CASSEGGTGVTQYF.

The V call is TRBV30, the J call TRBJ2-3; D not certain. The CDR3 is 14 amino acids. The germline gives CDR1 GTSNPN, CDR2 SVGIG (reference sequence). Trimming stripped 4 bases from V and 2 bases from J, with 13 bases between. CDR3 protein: CAWTLTLNTDTQYF. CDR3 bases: TGTGCCTGGACCCTCACCCTTAACACAGATACGCAGTATTTT.

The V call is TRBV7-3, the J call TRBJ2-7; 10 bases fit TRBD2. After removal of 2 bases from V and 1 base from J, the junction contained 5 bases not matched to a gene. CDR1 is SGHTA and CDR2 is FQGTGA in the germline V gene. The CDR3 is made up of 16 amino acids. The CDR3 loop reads CASSLWKREGSYEQYF. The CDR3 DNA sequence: TGTGCCAGCAGCTTATGGAAGCGGGAGGGGTCCTACGAGCAGTACTTC.

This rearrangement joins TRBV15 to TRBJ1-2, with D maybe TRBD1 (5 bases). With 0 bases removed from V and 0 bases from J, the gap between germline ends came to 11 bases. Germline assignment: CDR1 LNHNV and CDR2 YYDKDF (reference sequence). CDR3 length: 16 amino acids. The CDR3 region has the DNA TGTGCCACCAGCAGAGATGACAGACAGTCTAACTATGGCTACACCTTC. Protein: CATSRDDRQSNYGYTF.

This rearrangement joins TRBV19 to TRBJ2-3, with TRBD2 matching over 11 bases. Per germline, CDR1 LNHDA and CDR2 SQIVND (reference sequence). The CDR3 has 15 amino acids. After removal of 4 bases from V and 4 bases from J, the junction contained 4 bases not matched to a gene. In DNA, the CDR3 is TGTGCCAGTAGTAAACTAGCGGGAGTGGCAGATACGCAGTATTTT. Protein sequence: CASSKLAGVADTQYF.

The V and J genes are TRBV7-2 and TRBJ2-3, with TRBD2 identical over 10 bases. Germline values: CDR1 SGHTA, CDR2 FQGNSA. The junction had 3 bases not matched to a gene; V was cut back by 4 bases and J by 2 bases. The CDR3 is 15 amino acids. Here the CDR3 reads CASSSAGGPTDTQYF. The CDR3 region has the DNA TGTGCCAGCAGCTCAGCGGGAGGGCCCACAGATACGCAGTATTTT.

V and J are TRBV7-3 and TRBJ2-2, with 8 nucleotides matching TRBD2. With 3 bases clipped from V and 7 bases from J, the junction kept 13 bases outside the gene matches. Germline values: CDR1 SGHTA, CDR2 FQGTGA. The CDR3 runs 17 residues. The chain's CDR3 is CASSFTPGGALGGELFF. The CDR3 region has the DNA TGTGCCAGCAGCTTTACCCCGGGGGGGGCCCTCGGCGGGGAGCTGTTTTTT.

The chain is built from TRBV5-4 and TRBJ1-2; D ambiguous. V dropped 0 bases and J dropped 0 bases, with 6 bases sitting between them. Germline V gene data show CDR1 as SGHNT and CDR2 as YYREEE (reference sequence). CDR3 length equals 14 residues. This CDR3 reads CASSLVGANYGYTF. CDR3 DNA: TGTGCCAGCAGCTTGGTCGGAGCTAACTATGGCTACACCTTC.

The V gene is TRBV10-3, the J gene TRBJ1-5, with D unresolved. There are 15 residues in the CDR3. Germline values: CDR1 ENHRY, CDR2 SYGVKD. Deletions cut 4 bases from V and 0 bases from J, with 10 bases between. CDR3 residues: CAISANRNSNQPQHF. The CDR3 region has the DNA TGTGCCATCAGTGCAAACAGAAATAGCAATCAGCCCCAGCATTTT.

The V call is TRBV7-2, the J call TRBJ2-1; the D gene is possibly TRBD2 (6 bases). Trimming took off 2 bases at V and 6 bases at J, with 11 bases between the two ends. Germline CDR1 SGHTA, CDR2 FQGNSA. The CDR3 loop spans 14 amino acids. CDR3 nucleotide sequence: TGTGCCAGCAGCTTATGGGGGGAGGTCAATGAGCAGTTCTTC. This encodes CASSLWGEVNEQFF.

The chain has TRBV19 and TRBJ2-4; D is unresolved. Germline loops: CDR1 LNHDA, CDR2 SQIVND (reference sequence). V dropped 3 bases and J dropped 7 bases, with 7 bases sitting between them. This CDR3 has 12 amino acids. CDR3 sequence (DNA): TGTGCCAGTAGTATGGCGACGAACATTCAGTACTTC. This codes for CASSMATNIQYF.